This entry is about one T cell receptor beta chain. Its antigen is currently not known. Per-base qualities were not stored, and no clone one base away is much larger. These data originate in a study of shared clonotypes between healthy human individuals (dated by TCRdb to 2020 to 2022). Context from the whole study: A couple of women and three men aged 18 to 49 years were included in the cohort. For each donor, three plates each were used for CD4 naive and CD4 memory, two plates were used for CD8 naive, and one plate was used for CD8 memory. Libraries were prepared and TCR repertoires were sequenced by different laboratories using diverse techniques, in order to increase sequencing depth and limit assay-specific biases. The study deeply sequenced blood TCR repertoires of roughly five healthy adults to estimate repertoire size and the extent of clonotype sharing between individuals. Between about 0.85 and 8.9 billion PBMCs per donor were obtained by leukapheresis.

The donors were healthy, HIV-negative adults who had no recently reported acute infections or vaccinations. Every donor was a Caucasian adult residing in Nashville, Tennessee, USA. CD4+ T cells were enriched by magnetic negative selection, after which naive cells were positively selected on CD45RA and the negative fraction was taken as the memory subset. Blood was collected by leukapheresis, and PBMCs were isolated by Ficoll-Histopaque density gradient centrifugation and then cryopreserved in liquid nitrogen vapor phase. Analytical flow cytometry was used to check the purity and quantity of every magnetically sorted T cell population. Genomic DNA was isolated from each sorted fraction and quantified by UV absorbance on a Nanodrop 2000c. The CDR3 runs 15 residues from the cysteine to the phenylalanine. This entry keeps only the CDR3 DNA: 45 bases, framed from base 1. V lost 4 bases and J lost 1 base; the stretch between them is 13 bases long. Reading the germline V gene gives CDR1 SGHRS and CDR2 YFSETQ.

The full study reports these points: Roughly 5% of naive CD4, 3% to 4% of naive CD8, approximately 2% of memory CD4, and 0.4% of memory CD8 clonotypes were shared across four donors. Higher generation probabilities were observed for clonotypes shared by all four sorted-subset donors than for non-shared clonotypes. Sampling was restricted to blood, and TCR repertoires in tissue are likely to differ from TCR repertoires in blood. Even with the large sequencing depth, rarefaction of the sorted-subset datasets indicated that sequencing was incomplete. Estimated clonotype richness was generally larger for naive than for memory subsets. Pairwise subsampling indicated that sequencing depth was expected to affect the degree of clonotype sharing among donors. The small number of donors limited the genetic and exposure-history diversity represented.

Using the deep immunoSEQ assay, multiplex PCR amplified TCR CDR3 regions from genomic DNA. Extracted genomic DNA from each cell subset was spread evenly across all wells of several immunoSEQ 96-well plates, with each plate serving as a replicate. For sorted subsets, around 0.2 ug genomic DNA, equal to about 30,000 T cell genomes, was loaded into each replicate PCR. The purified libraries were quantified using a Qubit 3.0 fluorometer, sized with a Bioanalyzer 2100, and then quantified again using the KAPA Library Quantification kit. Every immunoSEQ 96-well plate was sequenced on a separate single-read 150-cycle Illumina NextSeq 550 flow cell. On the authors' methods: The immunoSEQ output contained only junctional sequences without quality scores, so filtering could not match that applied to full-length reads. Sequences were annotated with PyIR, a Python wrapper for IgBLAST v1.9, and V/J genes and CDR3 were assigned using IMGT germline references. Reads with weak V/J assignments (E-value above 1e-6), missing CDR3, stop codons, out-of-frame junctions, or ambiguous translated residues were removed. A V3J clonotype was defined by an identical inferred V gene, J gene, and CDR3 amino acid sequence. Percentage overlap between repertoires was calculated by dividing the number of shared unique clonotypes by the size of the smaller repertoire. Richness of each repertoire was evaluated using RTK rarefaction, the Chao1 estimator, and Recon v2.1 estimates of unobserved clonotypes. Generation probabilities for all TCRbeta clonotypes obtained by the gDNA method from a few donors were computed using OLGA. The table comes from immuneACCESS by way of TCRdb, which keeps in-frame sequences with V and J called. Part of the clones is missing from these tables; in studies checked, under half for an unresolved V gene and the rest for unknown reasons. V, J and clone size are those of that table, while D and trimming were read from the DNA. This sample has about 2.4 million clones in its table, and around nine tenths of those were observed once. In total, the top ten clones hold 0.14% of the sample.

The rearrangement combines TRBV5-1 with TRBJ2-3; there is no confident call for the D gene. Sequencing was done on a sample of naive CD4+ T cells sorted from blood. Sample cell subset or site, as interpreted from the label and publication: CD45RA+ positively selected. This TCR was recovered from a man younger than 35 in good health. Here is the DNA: TGCGCCAGCAGCCTACTCTGGTCCGGCACAGATACGCAGTATTTT. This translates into CASSLLWSGTDTQYF.